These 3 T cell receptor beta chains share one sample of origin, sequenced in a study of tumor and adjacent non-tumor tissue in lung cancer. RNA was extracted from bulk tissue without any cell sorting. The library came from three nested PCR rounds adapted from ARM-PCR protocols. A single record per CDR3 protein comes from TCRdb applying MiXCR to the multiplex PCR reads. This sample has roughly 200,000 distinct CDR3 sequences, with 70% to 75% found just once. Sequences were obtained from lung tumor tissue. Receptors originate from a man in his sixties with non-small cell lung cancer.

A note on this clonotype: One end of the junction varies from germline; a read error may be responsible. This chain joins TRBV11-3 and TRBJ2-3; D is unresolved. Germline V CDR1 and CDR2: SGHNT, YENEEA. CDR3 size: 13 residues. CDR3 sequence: CVSSPRVTNTQYF. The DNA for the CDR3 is TGTGTCAGCAGCCCTCGGGTCACAAATACGCAGTATTTT.

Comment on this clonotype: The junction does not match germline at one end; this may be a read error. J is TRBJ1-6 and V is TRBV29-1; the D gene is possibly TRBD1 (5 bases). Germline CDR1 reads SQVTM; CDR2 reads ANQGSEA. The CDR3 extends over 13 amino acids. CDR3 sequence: CSLDQGGNSPLHF. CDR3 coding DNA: TGCAGCCTTGATCAGGGAGGGAATTCACCCCTCCATTTT.

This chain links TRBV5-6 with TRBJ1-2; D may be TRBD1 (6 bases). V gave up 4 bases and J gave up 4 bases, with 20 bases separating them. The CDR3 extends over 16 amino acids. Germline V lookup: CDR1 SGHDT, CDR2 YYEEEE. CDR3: CASSLRHRDRAYGYTF. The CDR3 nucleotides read TGTGCCAGCAGCCTACGCCACAGGGATCGCGCCTATGGCTACACCTTC.